These 8 T cell receptor beta chains share one sample of origin, sequenced in a study of blood T cell repertoires in COVID-19. Data came from immunoSEQ multiplex PCR; TCRdb stores just in-frame clones and leaves some out. This table has about 11,000 clones, over 75% appearing once. The sample comprised peripheral blood. These receptors originate from a human donor in a cohort sampled during active COVID-19.

This clone has a handful of counts. The chain combines TRBV18 with TRBJ1-4; no firm D call. The CDR3 loop spans 16 amino acids. Germline values: CDR1 KGHSH, CDR2 LQKENI. V was trimmed by 3 bases and J by 3 bases, leaving 14 bases between them. The CDR3 nucleotides are TGTGCCAGCTCACCTTCGATGAGGGCCTCTAATGAAAAACTGTTTTTT. Amino acid sequence: CASSPSMRASNEKLFF.

This chain links TRBV10-3 with TRBJ2-5; 7 nucleotides line up with TRBD1. Trimming cost V 2 bases and J 5 bases; bases outside gene matches: 5. CDR1 ENHRY and CDR2 SYGVKD come from the germline V gene. CDR3 length: 14 residues. The CDR3 reads CAISEEGAKETQYF. CDR3 nucleotide sequence: TGTGCCATCAGTGAGGAGGGGGCTAAGGAGACCCAGTACTTC.

V is TRBV6-5 and J is TRBJ2-7, with TRBD2 matching 8 bases. The V gene's germline CDR1 is MNHEY and CDR2 SVGAGI. The trim removed 0 bases at V and 5 bases at J, leaving 6 bases unmatched. The CDR3 spans 15 residues. This CDR3 is CASSYSKRERHEQYF. Here the CDR3 DNA reads TGTGCCAGCAGTTACTCTAAGCGGGAGCGACACGAGCAGTACTTC.

The chain joins TRBV10-3 to TRBJ2-7; 15 bases are a match to TRBD2. V gave up 10 bases and J gave up 0 bases; unmatched junction bases: 7. There are 16 residues in the CDR3. Germline loops: CDR1 ENHRY, CDR2 SYGVKD. The CDR3 sequence: CATGTSGRISSYEQYF. CDR3 in DNA: TGTGCCACTGGGACTAGCGGGAGGATCAGCTCCTACGAGCAGTACTTC.

This rearrangement joins TRBV6-2 or TRBV6-3 to TRBJ2-3; D not resolved. The CDR3 is 15 residues long. V was clipped by 2 bases and J by 1 base, with 10 bases between them. Germline V CDR1 and CDR2: MNHEY, SVGEGT. The CDR3 DNA is TGTGCCAGCAGTTACGGGCAAGCCCGCACAGATACGCAGTATTTT. As protein: CASSYGQARTDTQYF.

This sequence joins TRBV10-3 and TRBJ2-7; 8 bases are a match to TRBD2. The CDR3 covers 13 residues. V lost 8 bases to trimming and J lost 0 bases; unmatched junction nucleotides: 3. The germline V gene has CDR1 ENHRY and CDR2 SYGVKD. CDR3 protein: CAIRGTSSYEQYF. The CDR3 nucleotides read TGTGCCATCCGCGGGACTAGCTCCTACGAGCAGTACTTC.

The rearrangement links TRBV27 to TRBJ1-2; the match to TRBD1 covers 7 bases. This CDR3 is built from 15 residues. CDR1 and CDR2 from the germline V gene are MNHEY and SMNVEV (reference sequence). With 7 bases clipped from V and 1 base from J, the junction kept 9 bases outside the gene matches. CDR3 region: CASKVTRDSNYGYTF. As DNA, the CDR3 is TGTGCCAGCAAAGTAACCCGGGACAGTAACTATGGCTACACCTTC.

The rearrangement links TRBV11-3 to TRBJ2-3, with 12 bases that match TRBD2. Unmatched junction bases numbered 5, after V lost 4 bases and J lost 6 bases. Germline V gene sequence: CDR1 SGHNT, CDR2 YENEEA. The CDR3 is 15 residues long. The CDR3 loop is CASSSTSGSVDTQYF. Written as DNA, the CDR3 is TGTGCCAGCAGCTCGACTAGCGGGAGTGTGGATACGCAGTATTTT.